This TCR beta chain was found in a study of T cell responses to AZD1222 COVID-19 vaccine. Across the study: Second-dose groups at about 4 or about 12 weeks were pooled.

Study results and limitations: Rises in breadth and depth of Spike-specific TCRs came after two AZD1222 doses. Clonal diversity may have been underestimated in mostly white British donors. Researchers took repertoire samples only after the peak T cell response had come.

Generated by immunoSEQ multiplex PCR, the TCRdb table keeps only in-frame clones and is missing some. Of under 150,000 clones listed, 90% were seen once; the top ten hold approximately 7.6%. This CDR3 contains 13 residues. Germline values: CDR1 SGHTA, CDR2 FQGNSA. V was pared by 0 bases and J by 12 bases, with 14 bases between. About this clone: Its antigen remains unknown.

The rearrangement uses TRBV7-2 and TRBJ1-1, with D possibly matching TRBD1 (5 bases). This receptor was taken from an adult in good health. This sample comprised peripheral blood, obtained on day 0 of AZD1222 vaccination. The CDR3 sequence: CASSLASGLLPFF. The CDR3, as DNA: TGTGCCAGCAGCTTAGCCTCGGGGCTGCTACCTTTCTTT.